These T cell receptor beta chains were read from a single sample in a study of blood T cell repertoires in COVID-19. Only in-frame clones appear in the TCRdb table, and some are missing; sequencing was by immunoSEQ multiplex PCR. The sample includes under 45,000 clones, 76% seen only once; the top ten take roughly a quarter. Sequenced sample: peripheral blood. The receptors come from a man of 80 years or more with acute or convalescent COVID-19. The CDR3 runs from the conserved cysteine through the conserved F or W. The D gene is left open where the match is weak. Clone size, where shown, is once, few, many, or a class for clones that have expanded.

DNA	CDR3	V	J	size	D
TGTGCCAGCAGCCAAGATAGCTACGAGCAGTACTTC	CASSQDSYEQYF	TRBV3-1/TRBV3-2	TRBJ2-7	.	.
TGTGCCAGCAGTTTGGGACACGATTACAATGAGCAGTTCTTC	CASSLGHDYNEQFF	TRBV28	TRBJ2-1	.	.
TGCGCCAGCAGCCGGGGGACTAGCGGGAGTGGCACAGATACGCAGTATTTT	CASSRGTSGSGTDTQYF	TRBV4-1	TRBJ2-3	.	TRBD2
TGTGCCATCAGTGAGGGGGGCACTGGCTACACCTTC	CAISEGGTGYTF	TRBV10-3	TRBJ1-2	few	.
TGTGCCATCAGTGAGTCGACTAGCGGGGGGGCAGATACGCAGTATTTT	CAISESTSGGADTQYF	TRBV10-3	TRBJ2-3	.	TRBD2
TGTGCCAGCAGAAAGCTTCCTAGCGGGAGTTTCAATGAGCAGTTCTTC	CASRKLPSGSFNEQFF	TRBV9	TRBJ2-1	.	TRBD2
TGTGCCAGCAGTTTAGGCCAACAGATCTATGGCTACACCTTC	CASSLGQQIYGYTF	TRBV28	TRBJ1-2	.	.
TGTGCCAGCAGCTTCGGGGCAGGGGGGTCCTACGAGCAGTACTTC	CASSFGAGGSYEQYF	TRBV11-3	TRBJ2-7	.	.
TGTGCCAGCAGTGGCCTACTAGCGGGGGGCTACAATGAGCAGTTCTTC	CASSGLLAGGYNEQFF	TRBV6-2/TRBV6-3	TRBJ2-1	.	TRBD2
TGTGCCAGCCAACTCAGGGACACCATATATTTT	CASQLRDTIYF	TRBV7-9	TRBJ1-3	.	.
TGCGCCAGCAGCTTATCTAGGGGTGAGCAGTTCTTC	CASSLSRGEQFF	TRBV5-1	TRBJ2-1	.	.
TGTGCCAGCAGCTCCGGACTAGCGGGAGTGAGAGAGCAGTACTTC	CASSSGLAGVREQYF	TRBV7-9	TRBJ2-7	.	TRBD2
TGTGCCAGCAGACCGCCCGGGACAGGGGCCGAGCAGTACTTC	CASRPPGTGAEQYF	TRBV28	TRBJ2-7	.	TRBD1
TGCGCCAGCACGACAGGGATGACCGGGGAGCTGTTTTTT	CASTTGMTGELFF	TRBV10-1	TRBJ2-2	.	TRBD1
TGTGCCAGCAGCCCGTCCGAGACCCAGTACTTC	CASSPSETQYF	TRBV7-2	TRBJ2-5	few	.
TGTGCCAGCAGGACAGGTTATAGAAACACCATATATTTT	CASRTGYRNTIYF	TRBV6-5	TRBJ1-3	.	.
TGTGCCACCAGCAGAGGCGGGGGGTCAACTAATGAAAAACTGTTTTTT	CATSRGGGSTNEKLFF	TRBV15	TRBJ1-4	few	.
TGCGCCAGCAGCCAAGAATCGAGCCCGAATCAGCCCCAGCATTTT	CASSQESSPNQPQHF	TRBV4-1	TRBJ1-5	.	.
TGTGCCTGGAGTGTAAAAGCGACAGATACGCAGTATTTT	CAWSVKATDTQYF	TRBV30	TRBJ2-3	.	.
TGTGCCAGTAGGGAAGACAGGGGGCGCACTGAAGCTTTCTTT	CASREDRGRTEAFF	TRBV19	TRBJ1-1	.	TRBD1
TGTGCCAGCAGCTTAGAGGACAGGGGGAGCTCCTATAATTCACCCCTCCACTTT	CASSLEDRGSSYNSPLHF	TRBV7-8	TRBJ1-6	once	TRBD1
TGTGCCAGCAGCTTACGGACAGCACTCTATGGCTACACCTTC	CASSLRTALYGYTF	TRBV13	TRBJ1-2	.	.
TGCGCCAGCAGTCGCGCCCCTAACTATGGCTACACCTTC	CASSRAPNYGYTF	TRBV10-1	TRBJ1-2	few	.
TGCGCCAGCAAGCGGGGTTCGGGAGAGACCCAGTACTTC	CASKRGSGETQYF	TRBV5-1	TRBJ2-5	.	TRBD2
TGTGCCAGCAGGTCAGGGATTTTGGGCAATCAGCCCCAGCATTTT	CASRSGILGNQPQHF	TRBV5-5	TRBJ1-5	.	.
TGTGCCAGGGGGGCTTACAATGAGCAGTTCTTC	CARGAYNEQFF	TRBV2	TRBJ2-1	.	.